These T cell receptor beta chains were read from a single sample in a study of cytomegalovirus exposure and HLA in healthy donors. The repertoire was sequenced with immunoSEQ multiplex PCR; TCRdb's copy has only in-frame clones and lacks some. The sample lists about 240,000 clones; more than 75% were seen once. Sequenced material: PBMCs. These receptors came from a woman aged 40 to 50 in good health and CMV-seropositive. The CDR3 runs from the conserved cysteine through the conserved F or W. Fields, in order: V gene, CDR3 protein.

TRBV6-6 CASSFERTAQETQYF
TRBV5-4 CASSLLRGTSTSPTDTQYF
TRBV2 CASSEYFGTGRPHYGYTF
TRBV19 CASSIRTGHYGYTF
TRBV5-1 CASTLGLGASTEAFF
TRBV7-2 CASSLTTGVSNQPQHF
TRBV10-3 CAISASDTEAFF
TRBV18 CASSSRDRGLTGELFF
TRBV27 CASSFYGENSPLHF
TRBV7-3 CASSPTAGLYGYTF
TRBV6-5 CASRRGGWTEAFF
TRBV5-6 CASSSSDRVQPQHF
TRBV10-3 CAISPSGEETQYF
TRBV30 CAWSSASGNEQFF
TRBV12-5 CASGPWTGGNYEQYF
TRBV5-6 CASSLGPYRDSTYNEQFF
TRBV7-8 CASSLLTGTNTEAFF
TRBV18 CASSRGTGGEQYF
TRBV6-6 CASSYSRDRNTEAFF
TRBV5-5 CASSLTRQPNSPLHF
TRBV7-3 CASSPGGARYTEAFF
TRBV27 CASSRPPYEQYF
TRBV6-6 CASSKGTSGGNTQYF
TRBV7-2 CASSGLAKETQYF
TRBV4-2 CASARTSGAGGHEQFF
TRBV5-1 CASSASTSGGKGDTQYF
TRBV19 CASTRTGRGQGQPQHF
TRBV6-1 CASSEVTGYGYTF
TRBV6-5 CASSLGTVLSNQPQHF
TRBV7-2 CASSDPGQFSSYNSPLHF
TRBV5-4 CASSFTGNNYGYTF
TRBV19 CASSRGARSNQPQHF
TRBV7-2 CASRRTGFGTRRELFF
TRBV6-6 CASRSSGGADTQYF
TRBV7-2 CASSFGRTGELFF
TRBV4-3 CASSQEKQDTQYF
TRBV18 CASSRSGQGAGTEAFF
TRBV5-1 CASCPGGAGGPYNEQFF
TRBV18 CASSPRMGTGGSGANVLTF
TRBV30 CAWSFGTSGTNEQFF
TRBV6-1 CASSDKGWAGGVNQPQHF
TRBV9 CASSMSGVNSYNEQFF
TRBV4-3 CASSQELGGVSGNTIYF
TRBV5-5 CASSLLRDKGNTIYF
TRBV27 CASRTVGTSYEQYF
TRBV5-8 CASSFDGTLHYNEQFF
TRBV5-1 CASSLVGSSSTDTQYF
TRBV29-1 CSVSQGLTETQYF